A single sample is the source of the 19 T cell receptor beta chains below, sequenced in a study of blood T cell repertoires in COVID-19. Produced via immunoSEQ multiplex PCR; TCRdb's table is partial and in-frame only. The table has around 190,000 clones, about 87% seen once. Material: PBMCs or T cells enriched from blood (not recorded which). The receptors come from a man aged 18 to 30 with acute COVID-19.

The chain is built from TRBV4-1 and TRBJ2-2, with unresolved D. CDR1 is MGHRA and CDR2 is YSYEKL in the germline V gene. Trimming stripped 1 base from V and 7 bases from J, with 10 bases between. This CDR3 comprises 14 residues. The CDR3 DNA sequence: TGCGCCAGCAGCCAAGTTCTGCACATCGGGGAGCTGTTTTTT. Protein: CASSQVLHIGELFF.

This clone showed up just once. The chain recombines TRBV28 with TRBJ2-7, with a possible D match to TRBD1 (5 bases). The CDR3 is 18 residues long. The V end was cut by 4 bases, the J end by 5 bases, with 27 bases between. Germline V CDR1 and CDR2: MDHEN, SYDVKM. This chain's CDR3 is CASSYDQSGHGYRNEQYF. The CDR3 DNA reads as TGTGCCAGCAGTTACGATCAGTCCGGACATGGGTACCGGAACGAGCAGTACTTC. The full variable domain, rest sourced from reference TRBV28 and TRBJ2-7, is DVKVTQSSRYLVKRTGEKVFLECVQDMDHENMFWYRQDPGLGLRLIYFSYDVKMKEKGDIPEGYSVSREKKERFSLILESASTNQTSMYLCASSYDQSGHGYRNEQYFGPGTRLTVT.

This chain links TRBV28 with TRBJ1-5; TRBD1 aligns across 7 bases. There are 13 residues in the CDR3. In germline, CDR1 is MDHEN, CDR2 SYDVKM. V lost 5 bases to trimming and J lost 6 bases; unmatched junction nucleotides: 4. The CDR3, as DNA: TGTGCCAGCAGTGACAGGGTTGGTCAGCCCCAGCATTTT. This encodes CASSDRVGQPQHF.

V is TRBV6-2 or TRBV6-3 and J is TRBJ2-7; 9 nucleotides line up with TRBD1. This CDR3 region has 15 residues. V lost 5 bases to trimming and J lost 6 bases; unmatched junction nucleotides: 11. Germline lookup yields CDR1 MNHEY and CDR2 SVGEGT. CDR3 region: CASSTRDRDAGEQYF. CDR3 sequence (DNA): TGTGCCAGCAGTACCCGGGACAGGGACGCGGGCGAGCAGTACTTC.

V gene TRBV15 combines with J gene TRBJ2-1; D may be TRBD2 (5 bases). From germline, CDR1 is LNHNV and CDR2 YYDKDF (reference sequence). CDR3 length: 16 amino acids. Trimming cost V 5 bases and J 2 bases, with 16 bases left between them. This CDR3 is CATSEAERAAYNEQFF. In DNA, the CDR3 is TGTGCCACCAGCGAAGCAGAAAGAGCGGCCTACAATGAGCAGTTCTTC.

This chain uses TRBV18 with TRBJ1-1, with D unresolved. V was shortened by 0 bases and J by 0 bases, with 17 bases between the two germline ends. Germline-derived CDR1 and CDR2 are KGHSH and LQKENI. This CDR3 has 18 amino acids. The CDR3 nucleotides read TGTGCCAGCTCACCACCTAACCAAATTAGTAACCTGAACACTGAAGCTTTCTTT. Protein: CASSPPNQISNLNTEAFF.

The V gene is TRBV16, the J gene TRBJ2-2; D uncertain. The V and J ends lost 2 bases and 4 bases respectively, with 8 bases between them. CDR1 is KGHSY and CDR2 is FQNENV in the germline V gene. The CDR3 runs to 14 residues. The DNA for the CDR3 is TGTGCCAGCAGCCAAGGTAGAGCCACCGGGGAGCTGTTTTTT. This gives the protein CASSQGRATGELFF.

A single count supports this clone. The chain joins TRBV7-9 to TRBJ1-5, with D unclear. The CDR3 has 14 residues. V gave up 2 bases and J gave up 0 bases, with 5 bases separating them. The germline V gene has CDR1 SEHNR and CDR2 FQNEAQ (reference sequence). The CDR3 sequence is CASSLTNSNQPQHF. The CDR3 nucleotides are TGTGCCAGCAGCTTAACAAATAGCAATCAGCCCCAGCATTTT.

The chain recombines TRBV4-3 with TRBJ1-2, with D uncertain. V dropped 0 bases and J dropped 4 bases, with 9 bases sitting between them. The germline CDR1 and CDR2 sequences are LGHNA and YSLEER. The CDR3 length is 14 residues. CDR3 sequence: CASSQDPGSYGYTF. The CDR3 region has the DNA TGCGCCAGCAGCCAAGACCCCGGGTCCTATGGCTACACCTTC.

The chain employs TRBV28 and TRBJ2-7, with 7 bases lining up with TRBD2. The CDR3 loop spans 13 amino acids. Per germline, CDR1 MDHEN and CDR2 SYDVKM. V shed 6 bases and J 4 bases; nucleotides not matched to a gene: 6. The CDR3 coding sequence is TGTGCCAGCAGCTGGGACTACCGATACGAGCAGTACTTC. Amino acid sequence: CASSWDYRYEQYF.

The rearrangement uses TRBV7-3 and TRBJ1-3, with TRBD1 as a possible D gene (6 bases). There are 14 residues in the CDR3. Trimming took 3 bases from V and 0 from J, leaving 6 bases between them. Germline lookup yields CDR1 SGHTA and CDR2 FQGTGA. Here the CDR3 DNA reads TGTGCCAGCAGCTTGACAGGCTCTGGAAACACCATATATTTT. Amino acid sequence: CASSLTGSGNTIYF.

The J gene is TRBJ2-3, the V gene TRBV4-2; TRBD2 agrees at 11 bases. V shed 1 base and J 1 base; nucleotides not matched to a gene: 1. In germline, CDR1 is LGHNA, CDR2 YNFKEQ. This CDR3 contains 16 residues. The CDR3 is CASSQVLAGGTDTQYF. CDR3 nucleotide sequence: TGTGCCAGCAGCCAAGTACTAGCGGGAGGCACAGATACGCAGTATTTT.

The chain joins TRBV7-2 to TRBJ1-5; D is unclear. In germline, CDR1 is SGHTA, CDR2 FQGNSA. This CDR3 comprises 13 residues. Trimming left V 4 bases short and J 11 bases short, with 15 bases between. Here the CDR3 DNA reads TGTGCCAGCAGCTCAATTGGAGTTCGGGCCCAGCATTTT. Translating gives CASSSIGVRAQHF.

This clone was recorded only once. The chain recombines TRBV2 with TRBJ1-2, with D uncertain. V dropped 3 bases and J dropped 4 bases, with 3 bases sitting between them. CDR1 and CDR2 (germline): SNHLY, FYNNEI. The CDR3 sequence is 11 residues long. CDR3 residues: CASSESYGYTF. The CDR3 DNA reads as TGTGCCAGCAGTGAGAGCTATGGCTACACCTTC.

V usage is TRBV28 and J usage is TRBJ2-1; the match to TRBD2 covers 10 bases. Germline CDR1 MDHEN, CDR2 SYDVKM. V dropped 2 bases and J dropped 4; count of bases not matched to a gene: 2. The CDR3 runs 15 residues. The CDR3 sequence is CASSLVTSGYNEQFF. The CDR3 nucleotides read TGTGCCAGCAGTTTAGTGACTAGCGGGTACAATGAGCAGTTCTTC.

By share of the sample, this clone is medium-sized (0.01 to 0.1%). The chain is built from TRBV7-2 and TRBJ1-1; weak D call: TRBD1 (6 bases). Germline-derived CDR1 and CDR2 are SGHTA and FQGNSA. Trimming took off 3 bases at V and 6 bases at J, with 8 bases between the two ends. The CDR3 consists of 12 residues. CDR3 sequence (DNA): TGTGCCAGCAGCTTCGGGGGGCCTGAAGCTTTCTTT. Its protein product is CASSFGGPEAFF.

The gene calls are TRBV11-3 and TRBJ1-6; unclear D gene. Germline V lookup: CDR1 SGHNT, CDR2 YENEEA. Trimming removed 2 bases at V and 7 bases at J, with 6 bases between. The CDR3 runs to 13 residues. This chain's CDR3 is CASSLQENSPLHF. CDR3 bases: TGTGCCAGCAGCTTACAAGAGAATTCACCCCTCCACTTT. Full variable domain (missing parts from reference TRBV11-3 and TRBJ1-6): EAGVVQSPRYKIIEKKQPVAFWCNPISGHNTLYWYLQNLGQGPELLIRYENEEAVDDSQLPKDRFSAERLKGVDSTLKIQPAELGDSAVYLCASSLQENSPLHFGNGTRLTVT.

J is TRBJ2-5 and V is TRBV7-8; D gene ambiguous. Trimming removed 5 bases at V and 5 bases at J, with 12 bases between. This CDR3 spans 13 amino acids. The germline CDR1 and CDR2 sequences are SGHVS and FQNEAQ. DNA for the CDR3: TGTGCCAGCAGCATTCTGAGGCTTGAGACCCAGTACTTC. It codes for CASSILRLETQYF. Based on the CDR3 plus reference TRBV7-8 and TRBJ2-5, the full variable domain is GAGVSQSPRYKVAKRGQDVALRCDPISGHVSLFWYQQALGQGPEFLTYFQNEAQLDKSGLPSDRFFAERPEGSVSTLKIQRTQQEDSAVYLCASSILRLETQYFGPGTRLLVL.

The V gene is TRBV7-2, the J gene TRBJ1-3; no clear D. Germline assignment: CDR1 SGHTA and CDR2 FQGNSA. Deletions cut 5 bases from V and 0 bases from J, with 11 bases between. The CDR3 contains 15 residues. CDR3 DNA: TGTGCCAGCAGCCGTACACAGAGCTCTGGAAACACCATATATTTT. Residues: CASSRTQSSGNTIYF.